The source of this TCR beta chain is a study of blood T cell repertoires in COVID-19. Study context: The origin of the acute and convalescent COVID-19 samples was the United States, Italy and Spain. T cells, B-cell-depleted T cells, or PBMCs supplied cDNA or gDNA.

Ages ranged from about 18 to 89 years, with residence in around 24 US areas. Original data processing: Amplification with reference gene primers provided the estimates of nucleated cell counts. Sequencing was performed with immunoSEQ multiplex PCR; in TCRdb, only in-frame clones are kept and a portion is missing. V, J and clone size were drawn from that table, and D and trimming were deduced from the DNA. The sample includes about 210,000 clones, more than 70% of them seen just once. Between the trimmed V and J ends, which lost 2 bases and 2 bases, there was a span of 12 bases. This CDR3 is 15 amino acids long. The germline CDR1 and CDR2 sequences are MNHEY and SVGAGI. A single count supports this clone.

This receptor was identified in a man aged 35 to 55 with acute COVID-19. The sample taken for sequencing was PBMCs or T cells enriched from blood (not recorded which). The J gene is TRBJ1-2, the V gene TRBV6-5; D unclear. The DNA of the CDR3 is TGTGCCAGCAGTTACGGGTACAGCTTAAACTATGGCTACACCTTC. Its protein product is CASSYGYSLNYGYTF.